Shown below are 27 T cell receptor beta chains from a single sample sequenced in a study of memory CD4+ T cells and cytomegalovirus serostatus. Sequenced by immunoSEQ multiplex PCR; TCRdb stores in-frame clones only, minus some. Here the sample spans 50,000 to 60,000 clones, 60% to 85% being singletons. Single viable CD3+CD4+CD8-CD45RO+ cells were sorted as the memory CD4+ T cells. Sequencing input: memory CD4+ T cells from blood. Receptors were obtained from an adult in good health and CMV-seropositive.

This clone came up a few times. This sequence joins TRBV7-3 and TRBJ2-1; the match to TRBD2 covers 9 bases. The germline gives CDR1 SGHTA, CDR2 FQGTGA. Trimming at V came to 1 base and at J to 4 bases, leaving 5 bases not matched to a gene. The CDR3 is 16 residues long. CDR3 amino acids: CASSLNPSGVYNEQFF. CDR3 nucleotides: TGTGCCAGCAGCTTAAACCCTAGCGGGGTGTACAATGAGCAGTTCTTC.

The rearrangement joins TRBV4-2 to TRBJ2-3; D unresolved. There are 15 residues in the CDR3. Deletions cut 3 bases from V and 0 bases from J, with 10 bases between. CDR1 is LGHNA, CDR2 YNFKEQ, per germline. The CDR3 loop reads CASSHSTASTDTQYF. In DNA form, the CDR3 reads TGTGCCAGCAGCCATAGCACGGCTAGCACAGATACGCAGTATTTT.

A single count supports this clone. This chain links TRBV9 with TRBJ2-5; D is uncertain. The CDR3 contains 14 residues. The germline CDR1 and CDR2 sequences are SGDLS and YYNGEE. Trimming removed 4 bases from V and 5 bases from J, with 15 bases in between. The CDR3 sequence is CASSSTPSWETQYF. CDR3 nucleotides: TGTGCCAGCAGCTCGACCCCGTCCTGGGAGACCCAGTACTTC.

This chain uses TRBV27 with TRBJ1-1, with 10 positions matching TRBD1. V was clipped by 7 bases and J by 6 bases; unmatched bases: 17. The CDR3 spans 17 residues. The germline CDR1 and CDR2 sequences are MNHEY and SMNVEV (reference sequence). Written as DNA, the CDR3 is TGTGCCAGCACTCTCACCGCCTCCGGGACAGGGGATGCTGAAGCTTTCTTT. Encoded protein: CASTLTASGTGDAEAFF.

This chain links TRBV21-1 with TRBJ2-7; TRBD1 was called by the table and not checked on the DNA. TRBV21-1 is reported as a pseudogene. The CDR3 is made up of 15 amino acids. CDR3 loop: CASSKQGRSSYEQYF. CDR3 coding DNA: TGTGCCAGCAGCAAACAGGGTCGATCTTCCTACGAGCAGTACTTC.

The rearrangement uses TRBV5-1 and TRBJ1-3; D remains unclear. This CDR3 is built from 17 residues. Between the trimmed V and J ends, which lost 0 bases and 0 bases, there was a span of 13 bases. Germline loops: CDR1 SGHRS, CDR2 YFSETQ. This CDR3 is CASSLEKGSISGNTIYF. For the CDR3, the DNA is TGCGCCAGCAGCTTGGAGAAGGGATCCATCTCTGGAAACACCATATATTTT.

This sequence joins TRBV18 and TRBJ1-5; 9 bases are a match to TRBD1. V trimming: 4 bases; J trimming: 0 bases; junction bases outside the gene matches: 10. This CDR3 is 18 amino acids long. CDR1 is KGHSH and CDR2 is LQKENI in the germline V gene. The CDR3, as DNA: TGTGCCAGCTCACTCTCGGGACAGGGAGCGGCTAGCAATCAGCCCCAGCATTTT. It encodes CASSLSGQGAASNQPQHF.

This rearrangement joins TRBV28 to TRBJ1-2; weak D call: TRBD1 (6 bases). Trimming took off 6 bases at V and 2 bases at J, with 10 bases between the two ends. Germline V gives CDR1 MDHEN, CDR2 SYDVKM. This CDR3 comprises 13 residues. CDR3: CASRRGRNYGYTF. CDR3 in DNA: TGTGCCAGCAGACGGGGGCGGAACTATGGCTACACCTTC.

The V gene is TRBV4-1, the J gene TRBJ2-3, with 9 bases matching TRBD1. The CDR3 sequence is 16 residues long. V gave up 4 bases and J gave up 0 bases; unmatched junction bases: 5. The germline CDR1 and CDR2 sequences are MGHRA and YSYEKL. CDR3 protein: CASSLATGGSTDTQYF. CDR3 DNA: TGCGCCAGCAGCCTAGCTACAGGGGGCAGCACAGATACGCAGTATTTT.

The chain is built from TRBV30 and TRBJ2-7, with D maybe TRBD1 (6 bases). Trimming shortened V by 2 bases and J by 0 bases, and 8 bases separated the two germline ends. The CDR3 is 13 amino acids. Germline values: CDR1 GTSNPN, CDR2 SVGIG (reference sequence). CDR3 coding DNA: TGTGCCTGGAGTAGGGGGACCTCCTACGAGCAGTACTTC. It yields the protein CAWSRGTSYEQYF.

The chain joins TRBV4-2 to TRBJ2-7; TRBD1 matches at 9 bases. The CDR3 has 14 residues. With V trimmed by 4 bases and J by 2 bases, 3 bases remained unmatched. Looked up from germline, CDR1 is LGHNA and CDR2 is YNFKEQ. The CDR3 bases are TGTGCCAGCAGCCGGGGGACAGGGACCTACGAGCAGTACTTC. Encoded protein: CASSRGTGTYEQYF.

The chain is built from TRBV11-2 and TRBJ1-5; no firm D call. V lost 1 base to trimming and J lost 3 bases, with 10 bases between them. The CDR3 totals 15 residues. From germline, CDR1 is SGHAT and CDR2 FQNNGV. CDR3 DNA sequence: TGTGCCAGCAGCTTAGCGCCTGGGGTCAATCAGCCCCAGCATTTT. This gives the protein CASSLAPGVNQPQHF. Full variable domain (outside the CDR3, taken from reference TRBV11-2 and TRBJ1-5): EAGVAQSPRYKIIEKRQSVAFWCNPISGHATLYWYQQILGQGPKLLIQFQNNGVVDDSQLPKDRFSAERLKGVDSTLKIQPAKLEDSAVYLCASSLAPGVNQPQHFGDGTRLSIL.

V gene TRBV5-4 combines with J gene TRBJ1-2, with D unresolved. In germline, CDR1 is SGHNT, CDR2 YYREEE (reference sequence). V lost 2 bases to trimming and J lost 0 bases, with 8 bases between them. The CDR3 spans 14 residues. The CDR3 sequence is CASSLSGSNYGYTF. CDR3 DNA: TGTGCCAGCAGCTTATCAGGTTCTAACTATGGCTACACCTTC. Full variable domain (outside the CDR3, taken from reference TRBV5-4 and TRBJ1-2): ETGVTQSPTHLIKTRGQQVTLRCSSQSGHNTVSWYQQALGQGPQFIFQYYREEENGRGNFPPRFSGLQFPNYSSELNVNALELDDSALYLCASSLSGSNYGYTFGSGTRLTVV.

The V call is TRBV2, the J call TRBJ2-3; D perhaps matches TRBD1 (6 bases). With 5 bases removed from V and 2 bases from J, the gap between germline ends came to 11 bases. Germline V gives CDR1 SNHLY, CDR2 FYNNEI. The CDR3 contains 14 residues. CDR3 in amino acids: CASSRQALTDTQYF. CDR3 nucleotides: TGTGCCAGCAGTCGACAGGCGCTCACAGATACGCAGTATTTT.

The chain employs TRBV6-5 and TRBJ1-1; 8 bases map to TRBD1. J lost 0 bases, V lost 8 bases, and 8 bases had no gene match. This CDR3 is built from 15 residues. CDR1 MNHEY and CDR2 SVGAGI come from the germline V gene. Here the CDR3 reads CASGQGGGMNTEAFF. CDR3 in DNA: TGTGCCAGCGGACAGGGCGGGGGAATGAACACTGAAGCTTTCTTT.

This chain connects TRBV19 to TRBJ1-1; TRBD1 matches at 9 bases. The CDR3 totals 14 residues. Unmatched junction bases numbered 4, after V lost 1 base and J lost 7 bases. CDR1 is LNHDA and CDR2 is SQIVND in the germline V gene (reference sequence). CDR3 bases: TGTGCCAGTAGTATAGGTCCGACAGGGGGTGAAGCTTTCTTT. Translating it yields CASSIGPTGGEAFF.

The chain uses TRBV7-2 and TRBJ2-3, with D possibly being TRBD2 (6 bases). CDR1 is SGHTA, CDR2 FQGNSA, per germline. The CDR3 runs 14 residues. V shed 3 bases and J shed 4 bases, with 11 bases lying between them. CDR3: CASSFVGGPDTQYF. CDR3 DNA sequence: TGTGCCAGCAGCTTCGTGGGGGGACCAGATACGCAGTATTTT.

This clone was recorded once. The rearrangement joins TRBV28 to TRBJ2-1; D is perhaps TRBD2 (5 bases). The CDR3 sequence is 13 residues long. The germline gives CDR1 MDHEN, CDR2 SYDVKM. For the CDR3, the DNA is TGTGAGTCCCTAGCCCTCTCCTACAATGAGCAGTTCTTC. Encoded protein: CESLALSYNEQFF.

The chain combines TRBV28 with TRBJ2-7; the D gene could be TRBD1 or TRBD2 (6 bases each). CDR1 is MDHEN and CDR2 is SYDVKM in the germline V gene. The V end lost 6 bases, the J end lost 1 base, and 10 bases lay between the germline ends. The CDR3 loop spans 13 amino acids. Here the CDR3 reads CASRRGQSYEQYF. The CDR3 nucleotides read TGTGCCAGCAGGCGGGGACAATCCTACGAGCAGTACTTC.

The V call is TRBV5-6, the J call TRBJ2-5, with 11 bases identical to TRBD2. Germline V gene sequence: CDR1 SGHDT, CDR2 YYEEEE. Trimming at V came to 3 bases and at J to 0 bases, leaving 10 bases not matched to a gene. The CDR3 length is 18 residues. Here the CDR3 reads CASSSTPWGLADQETQYF. In nucleotides, the CDR3 is TGTGCCAGCAGCTCCACCCCGTGGGGACTAGCGGACCAAGAGACCCAGTACTTC.

The chain combines TRBV7-6 with TRBJ1-3, with 8 positions matching TRBD1. CDR1 SGHVS and CDR2 FNYEAQ come from the germline V gene. The CDR3 length is 16 residues. The V gene end was trimmed by 1 base and the J gene end by 4 bases; junction bases not matched to a gene: 6. The CDR3 loop is CASSLESGGSGNTIYF. The CDR3 DNA reads as TGTGCCAGCAGCTTAGAATCAGGGGGCTCCGGAAACACCATATATTTT.

This chain connects TRBV11-2 to TRBJ2-7; 9 positions match TRBD2. The germline V gene encodes CDR1 SGHAT and CDR2 FQNNGV. The length of the CDR3 is 16 residues. The V segment lost 7 bases and the J segment 4 bases; nucleotides outside the gene matches: 14. CDR3 sequence reads: CASTPRGGAVGYEQYF. As DNA, the CDR3 is TGTGCCAGCACCCCGCGGGGGGGCGCCGTCGGGTACGAGCAGTACTTC.

The gene calls are TRBV5-6 and TRBJ2-4; 11 bases are a match to TRBD1. V dropped 3 bases and J dropped 8; count of bases not matched to a gene: 10. The CDR3 is made up of 16 amino acids. Germline V gives CDR1 SGHDT, CDR2 YYEEEE. CDR3 protein: CASSSGTGGPLDIQYF. DNA of the CDR3: TGTGCCAGCAGCTCCGGGACAGGGGGTCCGTTGGACATTCAGTACTTC.

This chain links TRBV29-1 with TRBJ1-2, with D tentatively TRBD1 (6 bases). The V end lost 7 bases, the J end lost 7 bases, and 19 bases lay between the germline ends. This CDR3 is built from 13 residues. Germline V gene data show CDR1 as SQVTM and CDR2 as ANQGSEA. CDR3 nucleotides: TGCAGCGCTCAGGGGCACTTCCCTTCTGGCTACACCTTC. Protein: CSAQGHFPSGYTF. The full variable domain, its missing parts supplied by reference TRBV29-1 and TRBJ1-2, is SAVISQKPSRDICQRGTSLTIQCQVDSQVTMMFWYRQQPGQSLTLIATANQGSEATYESGFVIDKFPISRPNLTFSTLTVSNMSPEDSSIYLCSAQGHFPSGYTFGSGTRLTVV.

The chain combines TRBV11-2 with TRBJ2-3, with a weak D call TRBD2 (7 bases). The CDR3 contains 16 residues. The V and J ends lost 0 bases and 2 bases respectively, with 12 bases between them. Germline V lookup: CDR1 SGHAT, CDR2 FQNNGV. CDR3 residues: CASSLERGPFTDTQYF. The CDR3 coding sequence is TGTGCCAGCAGCTTAGAGCGGGGGCCTTTCACAGATACGCAGTATTTT.

As to this clone: An end of the junction differs from the germline gene, which may be a read error. The chain employs TRBV5-6 and TRBJ2-3, with D possibly TRBD2 on 6 matching bases. CDR1 SGHDT and CDR2 YYEEEE come from the germline V gene. This CDR3 is built from 14 residues. DNA of the CDR3: TGTGCCAGCACCTTGGGGCGGGACACAGATACGCAGTATTTT. Amino acids: CASTLGRDTDTQYF.

CDR3 coding DNA: TGCGCCAGCAGCTTAAGCGGGAGGGAAGGGGAGACCCAGTACTTC. Protein sequence: CASSLSGREGETQYF. The rearrangement uses TRBV5-1 and TRBJ2-5; 10 bases line up with TRBD2. V lost 2 bases and J lost 5; bases outside the gene matches: 6. The CDR3 is made up of 15 amino acids. CDR1 is SGHRS and CDR2 is YFSETQ in the germline V gene.